This is a list of T cell receptor beta chains from one sample in a study of cytomegalovirus exposure and HLA in healthy donors. Generated by immunoSEQ multiplex PCR, the TCRdb table keeps only in-frame clones and is missing some. The sample lists 90,000 to 140,000 clones, 60% to 85% seen once, with around 5.3% in the top ten. The source material was PBMCs. Receptors originate from a male donor in good health and CMV-seronegative. The CDR3 runs from the conserved cysteine through the conserved F or W.

v_gene,j_gene,CDR3aa
TRBV5-6,TRBJ1-1,CASSLGFEQSEAFF
TRBV6-5,TRBJ2-7,CASSYPTSGSTEQYF
TRBV10-3,TRBJ2-7,CAIRQGTGGSYEQYF
TRBV6-5,TRBJ2-5,CASSYRRGRDRETQYF
TRBV5-1,TRBJ1-1,CASSGTGVYTEAFF
TRBV28,TRBJ2-5,CASSWTNQETQYF
TRBV28,TRBJ2-7,CASSPILGTGGRTPYEQYF
TRBV10-1,TRBJ1-1,CASSDLPLLTGEAFF
TRBV5-6,TRBJ1-2,CASSLRVGSYGYTF
TRBV6-1,TRBJ1-1,CASSPMVGAAAEAFF
TRBV7-6,TRBJ2-1,CASSLWGQAGNEQFF
TRBV7-6,TRBJ1-1,CASSSRGSLETEAFF
TRBV18,.,CASSLQGQGEQYF
TRBV5-1,TRBJ2-7,CASSLPGLGYEQYF
TRBV28,TRBJ2-1,CASRKIAEQFF
TRBV14,TRBJ2-3,CASSRYSPRSTDTQYF
TRBV4-2,TRBJ1-1,CASSQSYNLGGTEAFF
TRBV7-9,TRBJ2-7,CSSSLTGYEQYF
TRBV7-9,TRBJ2-1,CASSFGTGLNNEQFF
TRBV5-1,TRBJ2-3,CASSYGTSWSTDTQYF
TRBV6-1,TRBJ1-5,CASIDRGVRPQHF
TRBV7-6,TRBJ2-7,CASSRGRGAYEQYF
TRBV28,TRBJ2-2,CASTPGRQDGELFF
TRBV10-3,TRBJ1-2,CATGAGGTYGYTF
TRBV18,TRBJ1-5,CASSRGSNQPQHF
TRBV28,TRBJ1-5,CASSLQGSQPQHF
TRBV19,TRBJ2-3,CASSAGGGRTDTQYF
TRBV5-1,TRBJ2-3,CASSLGQSTDTQYF
TRBV6-5,TRBJ2-3,CASSYRDNRDTQYF